One and the same sample provided the 23 T cell receptor beta chains below, sequenced in a study of T cell repertoires in cytomegalovirus infection. TCRdb called the reads again in MiXCR, with one record for every CDR3 protein. The table includes hundreds of thousands of distinct CDR3 sequences, over 20% detected once. The sample taken for sequencing was CD8+ T cells from PBMCs. These receptors were obtained from a human donor in good health (CMV status not recorded). Some clones in this sample may be carry-over from other donors' samples.

The chain links TRBV29-1 to TRBJ2-3, with D hard to call. CDR3 size: 13 residues. V gave up 4 bases and J gave up 1 base, with 9 bases separating them. Germline V gene data show CDR1 as SQVTM and CDR2 as ANQGSEA. CDR3 protein: CSVVSGRTDTQYF. As DNA, the CDR3 is TGCAGCGTTGTTTCCGGACGCACAGATACGCAGTATTTT.

J is TRBJ2-5 and V is TRBV5-6; TRBD2 aligns across 9 bases. From germline, CDR1 is SGHDT and CDR2 YYEEEE. The CDR3 consists of 15 residues. The ends lost 3 bases at V and 5 bases at J; junction bases unmatched: 8. The chain's CDR3 is CASSWGASGDETQYF. The CDR3 region has the DNA TGTGCCAGCAGCTGGGGAGCTAGCGGGGATGAGACCCAGTACTTC.

This clonotype has more than one count but fewer than ten. CDR3 nucleotides: TGTGCCAGCAGTTTTCAACCGGGACAGGGCCTCTGGGATGAGCAGTTCTTC. Its translation is CASSFQPGQGLWDEQFF. This chain connects TRBV7-9 to TRBJ2-1, with 9 bases matching TRBD1. The CDR3 is made up of 17 amino acids. Losses at the gene ends were 6 bases for V and 8 bases for J; bases not matched to a gene: 17. Germline V lookup: CDR1 SEHNR, CDR2 FQNEAQ (reference sequence).

This clonotype occurred a few times. The CDR3 here is CASSPLAGGPIEQFF. Written as DNA, the CDR3 is TGTGCCAGCAGCCCATTAGCGGGGGGGCCTATAGAGCAGTTCTTC. The chain is built from TRBV28 and TRBJ2-1; the match to TRBD2 covers 11 bases. J gave up 10 bases and V 6 bases, and 11 bases lay outside the gene matches. The CDR3 has 15 residues. Germline V CDR1 and CDR2: MDHEN, SYDVKM.

The rearrangement links TRBV6-5 to TRBJ2-3, with a tentative D call TRBD1 (6 bases). Germline CDR1 reads MNHEY; CDR2 reads SVGAGI. V lost 6 bases and J lost 3, with 10 bases in between. The CDR3 sequence is 13 residues long. The CDR3 here is CASSPGQTDTQYF. In DNA form, the CDR3 reads TGTGCCAGCAGCCCGGGACAAACAGATACGCAGTATTTT.

In its sample, this clonotype was seen a few times. The CDR3 region is CASSTVETGSTDTQYF. The CDR3 coding sequence is TGTGCCAGCAGTACAGTAGAGACAGGGAGCACAGATACGCAGTATTTT. V gene TRBV6-6 combines with J gene TRBJ2-3; 7 bases are shared with TRBD1. The CDR3 loop spans 16 amino acids. Trimming cost V 5 bases and J 0 bases; bases outside gene matches: 8. Germline values: CDR1 MNHNY, CDR2 SVGAGI (reference sequence).

This chain joins TRBV29-1 and TRBJ1-2; maybe TRBD1 (6 bases). The V end lost 3 bases, the J end lost 5 bases, and 13 bases lay between the germline ends. Germline V CDR1 and CDR2: SQVTM, ANQGSEA. The CDR3 loop spans 13 amino acids. CDR3 sequence: CSVDAGVVYGYTF. CDR3 DNA: TGCAGCGTTGACGCAGGGGTTGTGTATGGCTACACCTTC. Drawing the rest from reference TRBV29-1 and TRBJ1-2, the complete variable domain is SAVISQKPSRDICQRGTSLTIQCQVDSQVTMMFWYRQQPGQSLTLIATANQGSEATYESGFVIDKFPISRPNLTFSTLTVSNMSPEDSSIYLCSVDAGVVYGYTFGSGTRLTVV.

This clonotype was seen ten or more times. CDR3 in DNA: TGTGCCAGTAGTACGCATGGGGCAGATACGCAGTATTTT. Amino acids: CASSTHGADTQYF. V and J are TRBV19 and TRBJ2-3; D uncertain. CDR1 and CDR2 from the germline V gene are LNHDA and SQIVND (reference sequence). V gave up 4 bases and J gave up 4 bases, with 9 bases separating them. The CDR3 is 13 residues long. The complete variable domain, with remaining parts taken from reference TRBV19 and TRBJ2-3, reads DGGITQSPKYLFRKEGQNVTLSCEQNLNHDAMYWYRQDPGQGLRLIYYSQIVNDFQKGDIAEGYSVSREKKESFPLTVTSAQKNPTAFYLCASSTHGADTQYFGPGTRLTVL.

This clonotype has just a few counts. V usage is TRBV7-6 and J usage is TRBJ2-3; D is possibly TRBD2 (6 bases). This CDR3 region has 13 residues. From germline, CDR1 is SGHVS and CDR2 FNYEAQ. The germline V and J ends were trimmed by 4 bases and 6 bases, with 11 bases remaining between them. CDR3 nucleotides: TGTGCCAGCAGCTCGGGGGAGATGGATACGCAGTATTTT. This sequence encodes CASSSGEMDTQYF.

Many counts were recorded for this clonotype. J is TRBJ2-3 and V is TRBV20-1; 7 nucleotides match TRBD2. The length of the CDR3 is 15 residues. The germline V gene has CDR1 DFQATT and CDR2 SNEGSKA (reference sequence). V shed 4 bases, J shed 2 bases, and the junction held 9 bases outside the gene matches. CDR3 nucleotide sequence: TGCAGTGCTATCCAGCGGGGAGGCTACACAGATACGCAGTATTTT. Its protein product is CSAIQRGGYTDTQYF.

This sequence joins TRBV5-4 and TRBJ2-3; 14 bases line up with TRBD2. The germline V gene has CDR1 SGHNT and CDR2 YYREEE (reference sequence). V lost 0 bases, J lost 1 base, and 13 bases stayed unmatched. The CDR3 is made up of 21 amino acids. The CDR3 DNA reads TGTGCCAGCAGCTTGGCCCCCCCCGGGACTAGCGGGGGAGGGGGCACAGATACGCAGTATTTT. Protein product: CASSLAPPGTSGGGGTDTQYF.

The chain has TRBV14 and TRBJ2-3; possibly TRBD1 for D (6 bases). The germline CDR1 and CDR2 sequences are SGHDN and FVKESK. The CDR3 has 16 amino acids. The germline V and J ends were trimmed by 2 bases and 4 bases, with 16 bases remaining between them. CDR3 nucleotides: TGTGCCAGCAGCCAATTAGGGGGTCCCCGGGCAGATACGCAGTATTTT. The encoded protein is CASSQLGGPRADTQYF.

This chain uses TRBV7-9 with TRBJ2-7; 10 bases match TRBD2. Looked up from germline, CDR1 is SEHNR and CDR2 is FQNEAQ (reference sequence). Germline trimming cut 5 bases from V and 0 bases from J; bases unmatched to any gene: 7. This CDR3 is 16 amino acids long. CDR3 coding DNA: TGTGCCAGCAGCCAAGATAGCGGGGGGAGCTCCTACGAGCAGTACTTC. Protein: CASSQDSGGSSYEQYF.

Many counts were recorded for this clonotype. The chain has TRBV7-6 and TRBJ2-1, with D perhaps TRBD2 (6 bases). Germline assignment: CDR1 SGHVS and CDR2 FNYEAQ. The CDR3 extends over 14 amino acids. The V end was cut by 5 bases, the J end by 6 bases, with 14 bases between. CDR3 DNA: TGTGCCAGCAGCCCGGAGGGAAGGAGCAATGAGCAGTTCTTC. Protein product: CASSPEGRSNEQFF.

J is TRBJ1-2 and V is TRBV12-3 or TRBV12-4, with 7 positions matching TRBD1. The CDR3 contains 14 residues. V lost 3 bases and J lost 2; bases outside the gene matches: 3. CDR3 DNA sequence: TGTGCCAGCAGTTTCGGCAGGGGGAACTATGGCTACACCTTC. It encodes CASSFGRGNYGYTF.

About this clonotype: One base away lies a much larger clone, so this may be a sequencing read error. The chain joins TRBV7-6 to TRBJ2-5; TRBD2 matches at 9 bases. The CDR3 runs 13 residues. From germline, CDR1 is SGHVS and CDR2 FNYEAQ. The CDR3 reads CADLAGIQETQYF. CDR3 bases: TGTGCAGATCTAGCGGGAATACAAGAGACCCAGTACTTC.

This clonotype was seen a handful of times. The chain links TRBV28 to TRBJ2-7; 8 bases fit TRBD1. Trimming took 6 bases from V and 5 from J; bases not matched to a gene: 9. The CDR3 contains 14 residues. The germline CDR1 and CDR2 sequences are MDHEN and SYDVKM. The CDR3 loop reads CASRRGQDIHEQYF. DNA of the CDR3: TGTGCCAGCAGGCGGGGACAGGACATACACGAGCAGTACTTC.

This clonotype was detected ten times or more. The chain couples TRBV7-2 to TRBJ2-2; TRBD2 might be the D (6 bases). The CDR3 loop spans 16 amino acids. V was trimmed by 4 bases and J by 3 bases, leaving 15 bases between them. CDR1 is SGHTA, CDR2 FQGNSA, per germline. Here the CDR3 reads CASSYFVGGDTGELFF. In DNA form, the CDR3 reads TGTGCCAGCAGCTATTTTGTCGGGGGAGACACCGGGGAGCTGTTTTTT.

The V call is TRBV6-1, the J call TRBJ1-6, with 8 nucleotides matching TRBD1. With V trimmed by 5 bases and J by 3 bases, 6 bases remained unmatched. Germline V gives CDR1 MNHNS, CDR2 SASEGT. CDR3 length: 16 residues. Written as DNA, the CDR3 is TGTGCCAGCAGTCAACAGGACAGGGACTATAATTCACCCCTCCACTTT. This gives the protein CASSQQDRDYNSPLHF.

This clonotype was counted a few times. The V and J genes are TRBV20-1 and TRBJ2-7; D tentatively reads TRBD1 or TRBD2 (6 bases each). CDR1 DFQATT and CDR2 SNEGSKA come from the germline V gene (reference sequence). CDR3 size: 13 residues. V lost 5 bases and J lost 2, with 13 bases in between. CDR3 loop: CSAPRGAPYEQYF. As DNA, the CDR3 is TGCAGTGCTCCAAGGGGGGCCCCCTACGAGCAGTACTTC.

CDR3 protein: CASSPIAGEHYNEQFF. Written as DNA, the CDR3 is TGTGCCAGCAGCCCGATAGCGGGGGAGCATTACAATGAGCAGTTCTTC. The rearrangement uses TRBV7-2 and TRBJ2-1; TRBD2 agrees at 9 bases. CDR3 size: 16 residues. Germline CDR1 reads SGHTA; CDR2 reads FQGNSA. The V segment lost 5 bases and the J segment 4 bases; nucleotides outside the gene matches: 9.

The table lists this clonotype with many counts. This chain links TRBV7-6 with TRBJ2-3; D gene ambiguous. Trimming pared 5 bases from V and 2 bases from J, leaving 14 bases between. This CDR3 has 15 residues. Germline V gene data show CDR1 as SGHVS and CDR2 as FNYEAQ. The CDR3 coding sequence is TGTGCCAGCAGCCGCTATCAGGCCTTCACAGATACGCAGTATTTT. Its translation: CASSRYQAFTDTQYF.

V usage is TRBV7-2 and J usage is TRBJ2-5; D is possibly TRBD2 (7 bases). The length of the CDR3 is 14 residues. V was clipped by 3 bases and J by 5 bases, with 13 bases between them. From germline, CDR1 is SGHTA and CDR2 FQGNSA. CDR3 coding DNA: TGTGCCAGCAGCTTGTGGGGGGGGCCGGAGACCCAGTACTTC. The encoded protein is CASSLWGGPETQYF.